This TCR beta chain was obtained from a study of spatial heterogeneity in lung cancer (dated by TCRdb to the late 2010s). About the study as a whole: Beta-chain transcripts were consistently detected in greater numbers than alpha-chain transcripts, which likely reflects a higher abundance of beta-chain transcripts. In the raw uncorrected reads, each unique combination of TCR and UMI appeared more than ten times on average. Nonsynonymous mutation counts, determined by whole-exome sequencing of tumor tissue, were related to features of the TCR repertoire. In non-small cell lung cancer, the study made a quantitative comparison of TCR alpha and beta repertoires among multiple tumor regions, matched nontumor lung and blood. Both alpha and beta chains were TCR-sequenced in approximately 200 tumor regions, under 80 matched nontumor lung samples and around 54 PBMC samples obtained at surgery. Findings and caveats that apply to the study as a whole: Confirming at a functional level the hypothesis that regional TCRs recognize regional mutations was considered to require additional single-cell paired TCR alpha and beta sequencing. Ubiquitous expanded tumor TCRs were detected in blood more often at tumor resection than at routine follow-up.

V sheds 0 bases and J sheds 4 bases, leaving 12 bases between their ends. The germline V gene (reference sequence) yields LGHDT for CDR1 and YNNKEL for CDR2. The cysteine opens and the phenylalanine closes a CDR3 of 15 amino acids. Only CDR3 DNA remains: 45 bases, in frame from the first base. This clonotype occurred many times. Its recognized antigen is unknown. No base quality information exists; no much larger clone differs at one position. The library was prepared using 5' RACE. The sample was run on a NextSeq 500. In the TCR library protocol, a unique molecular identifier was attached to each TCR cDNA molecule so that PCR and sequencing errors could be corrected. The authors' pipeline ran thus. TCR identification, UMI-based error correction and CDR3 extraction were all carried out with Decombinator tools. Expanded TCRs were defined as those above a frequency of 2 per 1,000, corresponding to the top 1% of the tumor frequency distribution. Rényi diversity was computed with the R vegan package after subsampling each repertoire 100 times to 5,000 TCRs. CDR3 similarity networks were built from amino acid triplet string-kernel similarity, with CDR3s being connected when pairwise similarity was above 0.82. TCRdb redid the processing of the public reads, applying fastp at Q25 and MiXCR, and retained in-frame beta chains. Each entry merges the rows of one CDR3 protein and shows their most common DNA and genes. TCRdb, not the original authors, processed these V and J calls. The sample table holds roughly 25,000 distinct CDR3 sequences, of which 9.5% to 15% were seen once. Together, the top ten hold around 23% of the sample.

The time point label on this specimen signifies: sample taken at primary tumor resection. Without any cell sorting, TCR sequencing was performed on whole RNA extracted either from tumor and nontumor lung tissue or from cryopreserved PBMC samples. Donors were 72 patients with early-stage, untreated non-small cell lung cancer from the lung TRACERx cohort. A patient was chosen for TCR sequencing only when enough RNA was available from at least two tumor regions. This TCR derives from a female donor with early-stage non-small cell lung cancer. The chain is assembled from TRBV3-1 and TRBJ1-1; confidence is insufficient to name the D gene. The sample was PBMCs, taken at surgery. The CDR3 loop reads CASSQDWSGFTEAFF. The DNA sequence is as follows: TGTGCCAGCAGCCAAGATTGGTCCGGGTTCACTGAAGCTTTCTTT.